This record concerns one T cell receptor beta chain sequence. This record comes from a study of T cells expressing NK-cell markers. No DNA is given; TCRdb re-called the 5' RACE reads and lists each CDR3 protein once. The repertoire table contains roughly 430,000 distinct CDR3 sequences. Specimen: blood T cells: a sorted CD56 or NKG2C T cell subset, CD4+ or CD8+ T cells, or bulk PBMC T cells (not recorded which). The receptor comes from a woman between 18 and 70 years old in good health.

The CDR3 sequence: CASRGQPQETQYF. The chain links TRBV5-4 to TRBJ2-5; TCRdb's D call, TRBD2, is unchecked because there is no DNA. Germline V gene lookup returns CDR1 SGHNT and CDR2 YYREEE (reference sequence). The CDR3 totals 13 residues.